This T cell receptor (beta chain) came from a study of T cell repertoires in cytomegalovirus infection. As for the study in general: From public TCR beta signatures came an indication of both CMV infection and matching HLA type. Overall study results and limits: HLA-C-restricted, CMV-specific TCR beta clonotypes were dominant ex vivo.

One entry per CDR3 protein results from TCRdb running MiXCR on the reads. The repertoire holds more than 150,000 distinct CDR3 sequences, with roughly 19% as singletons. As regards this clonotype: Its antigen is as yet unknown.

The CDR3 contains 13 residues. The V and J ends lost 5 bases and 7 bases, in that order; junction bases with no gene match: 9. Looked up from germline, CDR1 is DFQATT and CDR2 is SNEGSKA (reference sequence). The chain uses TRBV20-1 and TRBJ2-5, with TRBD1 identical over 8 bases. This receptor was obtained from a human donor in good health (CMV status not recorded). Some clones in this sample may be carry-over from other donors' samples. The material sequenced was PBMCs. CDR3 residues: CSAPSTGEVTQYF. The CDR3 DNA is TGCAGTGCTCCCTCGACAGGGGAGGTGACCCAGTACTTC.